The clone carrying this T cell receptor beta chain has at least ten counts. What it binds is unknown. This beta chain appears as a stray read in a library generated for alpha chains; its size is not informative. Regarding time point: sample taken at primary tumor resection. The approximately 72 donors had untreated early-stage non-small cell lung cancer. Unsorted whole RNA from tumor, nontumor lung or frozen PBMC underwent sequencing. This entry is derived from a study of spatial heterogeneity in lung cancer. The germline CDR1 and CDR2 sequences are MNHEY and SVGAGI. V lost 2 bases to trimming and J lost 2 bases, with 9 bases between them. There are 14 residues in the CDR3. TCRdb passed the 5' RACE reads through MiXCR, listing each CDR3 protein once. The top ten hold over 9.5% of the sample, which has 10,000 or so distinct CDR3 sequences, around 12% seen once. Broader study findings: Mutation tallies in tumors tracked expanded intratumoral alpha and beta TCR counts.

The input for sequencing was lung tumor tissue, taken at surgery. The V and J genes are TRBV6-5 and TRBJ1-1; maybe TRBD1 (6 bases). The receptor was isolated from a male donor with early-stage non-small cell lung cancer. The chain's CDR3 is CASSYGGLNTEAFF. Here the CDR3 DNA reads TGTGCCAGCAGTTACGGGGGGCTAAACACTGAAGCTTTCTTT.